This TCR beta chain was sequenced for a study of shared clonotypes between healthy human individuals. Points from the study as a whole: Tissue TCR repertoires likely differ from these blood-only repertoires. Clonotype sharing across a handful of donors was observed for roughly 5% of naive CD4 clonotypes. Lower generation probabilities were found for non-shared clonotypes than for those shared by all four donors.

The CDR3 totals 11 residues. Trimming cost V 3 bases and J 2 bases, with 3 bases left between them. The germline gives CDR1 SGHRS, CDR2 YFSETQ. Turning to this clone: The antigen is not known. This sequence is one base from a far larger clone and is likely a read error. The sample has other DNA sequences that encode this CDR3 too.

Sequencing was performed with immunoSEQ multiplex PCR; in TCRdb, only in-frame clones are kept and a portion is missing. The sample includes over a million clones, about 77% of them seen just once. The specimen was memory CD4+ T cells sorted from blood. This sample's subset: CD45RA-negative fraction. The chain couples TRBV5-1 to TRBJ2-7; D is unresolved. This TCR came from a man aged 18 to 30 in good health. The CDR3 sequence is CASSSPYEQYF. CDR3 coding DNA: TGCGCCAGCAGCTCCCCCTACGAGCAGTACTTC.